This is a list of T cell receptor beta chains from one sample in a study of T cell repertoires in cytomegalovirus infection. TCRdb recomputed calls from the reads with MiXCR, one row per CDR3 protein. This table has 300,000 or so distinct CDR3 sequences, around 9.1% appearing once. The sequenced sample was PBMCs. The origin of the receptors is a human donor in good health (CMV status not recorded). Some clones in this sample may be carry-over from other donors' samples. Both conserved end residues are part of each CDR3. D genes are given only for firm matches. Clone size is given for some rows only: seen once, a few or many times, or a class if the clone is expanded.

cdr3_length clone_size j_call v_call d_call cdr3_nt cdr3_aa
13 many TRBJ2-5 TRBV7-2 - TGTGCCAGCAGCACCGCAGGGAGGAAGACCCAGTACTTC CASSTAGRKTQYF
14 many TRBJ1-1 TRBV2 - TGTGCCAGCAGGGCAGGGTCAGGGTACCCGAGAGCTTTCTTT CASRAGSGYPRAFF
14 many TRBJ2-5 TRBV7-8 TRBD2 TGTGCCAGCAGCACGGGGGGGCAGGGGCGGACCCAGTACTTC CASSTGGQGRTQYF
14 few TRBJ2-2 TRBV12-3/TRBV12-4 - TGTGCCAGCAATGGGAGACTTGTAACCGGGGAGCTGTTTTTT CASNGRLVTGELFF
17 many TRBJ1-2 TRBV20-1 TRBD1 TGCAGTGCTAGAGATCGAGGGGGCGCTTTTAATTCTTATGGCTACACCTTC CSARDRGGAFNSYGYTF
15 medium-sized TRBJ2-7 TRBV7-2 - TGTGCCAGCAGCTTATTCCCTGACAGGAACTACGAGCAGTACTTC CASSLFPDRNYEQYF
13 many TRBJ2-1 TRBV19 - TGTGCCAGTAGAGAACAGAATGACAATGAGCAGTTCTTC CASREQNDNEQFF
14 many TRBJ2-5 TRBV2 - TGTGCCAGCAGTGATCTAGTCCTCCAGGAGACCCAGTACTTC CASSDLVLQETQYF
17 few TRBJ1-4 TRBV7-8 TRBD1 TGTGCCAGCAGCTCCCGGGACAGGGGGCGCATAAATGAAAAACTGTTTTTT CASSSRDRGRINEKLFF
11 - TRBJ2-1 TRBV2 - TGTGCCAGCAGAAAAGCCGGGGAGCAGTTCTTC CASRKAGEQFF
13 few TRBJ2-1 TRBV12-3/TRBV12-4 - TGTGCCAGCAGTTTAGGGACAATCAATGAGCAGTTCTTC CASSLGTINEQFF
13 - TRBJ2-7 TRBV6-1 TRBD1 TGTGCCAGCATGGGACAGAGCTCCTACGAGCAGTACTTC CASMGQSSYEQYF
15 many TRBJ1-2 TRBV6-6 - TGTGCCAGCAGCCACTTCGGGGATTGGGTCTATGGCTACACCTTC CASSHFGDWVYGYTF
16 few TRBJ1-1 TRBV28 - TGTGCCAGCAGTTTACAGAGGAGGCCCATGAACACTGAAGCTTTCTTT CASSLQRRPMNTEAFF
12 many TRBJ2-1 TRBV7-2 - TGTGCCAGCAGCCCTGGGGGGGCGCAACAGTTCTTC CASSPGGAQQFF
14 many TRBJ1-1 TRBV7-2 - TGTGCCAGCAGCTTAGGTCGGGATGCCACTGAAGCTTTCTTT CASSLGRDATEAFF
16 many TRBJ2-1 TRBV20-1 TRBD1 TGCAGTGCTAGAGAGCCCGGGACAGGTAGCTACAATGAGCAGTTCTTC CSAREPGTGSYNEQFF
14 many TRBJ2-3 TRBV7-2 - TGTGCCAGCAGCTTAGCCCAGGTCACAGATACGCAGTATTTT CASSLAQVTDTQYF
18 many TRBJ2-6 TRBV7-2 TRBD1 TGTGCCAGCAGCAGAGTAGGGACAGGGAGATCTGGGGCCAACGTCCTGACTTTC CASSRVGTGRSGANVLTF
13 - TRBJ1-4 TRBV14 - TGTGCCAGCAGCCAAGAACTGCGGGAAAAACTGTTTTTT CASSQELREKLFF
13 many TRBJ2-7 TRBV7-8 - TGTGCCAGCAGCTCCCCGGGCCCTTACGAGCAGTACTTC CASSSPGPYEQYF
14 many TRBJ2-3 TRBV10-3 - TGTGCCATCACCCGGCAGGGTTACACAGATACGCAGTATTTT CAITRQGYTDTQYF
16 many TRBJ2-5 TRBV9 TRBD2 TGTGCCAGCAGCGCGGGAGCGGGGGGGCCTGGGGAGACCCAGTACTTC CASSAGAGGPGETQYF
15 many TRBJ2-7 TRBV15 - TGTGCCACCAGCGCCCCCGGGACGGCAACCTACGAGCAGTACTTC CATSAPGTATYEQYF
12 many TRBJ1-1 TRBV7-2 - TGTGCCAGCAGCTTACAGGGCCCTGAAGCTTTCTTT CASSLQGPEAFF
17 - TRBJ1-1 TRBV24-1 TRBD1 TGTGCCACCAGTGACTCTTATGACAGGGGTGGGAACACTGAAGCTTTCTTT CATSDSYDRGGNTEAFF
16 many TRBJ2-4 TRBV18 - TGTGCCAGCTCACCAGCGGACTTGGTGGCCAAAAACATTCAGTACTTC CASSPADLVAKNIQYF
12 - TRBJ2-3 TRBV18 - TGTGCCAGCTCACCATCATCAGATACGCAGTATTTT CASSPSSDTQYF
15 many TRBJ1-1 TRBV20-1 TRBD1 TGCAGTGCTCCGGTTTGGGACAGGGAGAACACTGAAGCTTTCTTT CSAPVWDRENTEAFF
13 many TRBJ1-1 TRBV7-8 - TGTGCCAGCAGCTTCACCGGGACCGCTGAAGCTTTCTTT CASSFTGTAEAFF
15 many TRBJ2-3 TRBV7-2 - TGTGCCAGCAGGTGGGGGAGACTTCGCACAGATACGCAGTATTTT CASRWGRLRTDTQYF
14 many TRBJ1-1 TRBV6-1 TRBD1 TGTGCCAGCAGTGAAACTAGGCTGGGGACAGAGGCTTTCTTT CASSETRLGTEAFF
13 many TRBJ2-7 TRBV14 - TGTGCCAGCAGCCAAGCCATCCACTACGAGCAGTACTTC CASSQAIHYEQYF
12 many TRBJ1-1 TRBV20-1 - TGCAGTGCTACTGGCCGGCAGTTTGAAGCTTTCTTT CSATGRQFEAFF
13 few TRBJ2-1 TRBV9 - TGTGCCAGCAGGAGAGCTGGGGGCGGTGAGCAGTTCTTC CASRRAGGGEQFF
14 many TRBJ2-5 TRBV11-1 - TGTGCCAGCAGCGCTCGTGGCCTCCAAGAGACCCAGTACTTC CASSARGLQETQYF
17 many TRBJ2-1 TRBV20-1 TRBD2 TGCAGTGCTAGACCCCTGGCTAGCGGGGGGCCGGACAATGAGCAGTTCTTC CSARPLASGGPDNEQFF
15 many TRBJ2-1 TRBV7-3 - TGTGCCAGCAGCATAGACGGTAGCTCCTACAATGAGCAGTTCTTC CASSIDGSSYNEQFF
14 few TRBJ2-2 TRBV6-2/TRBV6-3 - TGTGCCAGCATCTCTACAGGAAACACCGGGGAGCTGTTTTTT CASISTGNTGELFF
15 few TRBJ1-4 TRBV20-1 - TGCAGTGCTAGTTCCAGGGGCAGGGGCAATGAAAAACTGTTTTTT CSASSRGRGNEKLFF
12 many TRBJ2-5 TRBV7-2 TRBD2 TGTGCCAGCACCCGGGGGGTGGAGACCCAGTACTTC CASTRGVETQYF
17 - TRBJ2-6 TRBV15 - TGTGCCACCAGTGCGGTTCCCTCAGAAGCTGGGGCCAACGTCCTGACTTTC CATSAVPSEAGANVLTF
13 - TRBJ1-1 TRBV14 - TGTGCCAGCAGCCAAGAGAAGAACACTGAAGCTTTCTTT CASSQEKNTEAFF
11 - TRBJ2-1 TRBV29-1 - TGCAGCGTCGCGGGGATCGAGGGGGGCTTCTTC CSVAGIEGGFF
15 few TRBJ2-4 TRBV5-6 TRBD1 TGTGCCAGCAGCTTGGGGACAGGGGGATTAGACATTCAGTACTTC CASSLGTGGLDIQYF
14 many TRBJ1-1 TRBV7-2 - TGTGCCAGCAGCTTAGAACAGGGTGGGTTCTCAGCTTTCTTT CASSLEQGGFSAFF
13 - TRBJ2-1 TRBV9 - TGTGCCAGCATCGACAGAAAAAACAATGAGCAGTTCTTC CASIDRKNNEQFF
15 many TRBJ2-7 TRBV6-2/TRBV6-3 - TGTGCCAGCAGTTACTCTGCAGGGGAGACCTACGAGCAGTACTTC CASSYSAGETYEQYF
15 many TRBJ1-1 TRBV11-2 - TGTGCCAGCAGCTTAGTCGGACCCATGAACACTGAAGCTTTCTTT CASSLVGPMNTEAFF
13 many TRBJ2-1 TRBV28 TRBD2 TGTGCCAGCAGAAGATTCGCTAGCGGTGAGCAGTTCTTC CASRRFASGEQFF
14 many TRBJ1-1 TRBV28 - TGTGCCAGCAGCCCCAACCAGGGGAACACTGAAGCTTTCTTT CASSPNQGNTEAFF
13 - TRBJ2-7 TRBV20-1 - TGCAGTGCTTCGGCTCCTAGCTCCTACGAGCAGTACTTC CSASAPSSYEQYF
13 many TRBJ1-5 TRBV6-2/TRBV6-3 - TGTGCCAGCAGCCCCCGGACGTATCAGCCCCAGCATTTT CASSPRTYQPQHF
18 - TRBJ1-6 TRBV14 - TGTGCCAGCAGCCCCTCCTTTGGAAGGGAGGCGTATAATTCACCCCTCCACTTT CASSPSFGREAYNSPLHF
14 - TRBJ1-6 TRBV6-2/TRBV6-3 - TGTGCCAGCATTTCAATTGGCGGGAATTCACCCCTCCACTTT CASISIGGNSPLHF
14 - TRBJ1-1 TRBV2 - TGTGCCAGCAGTGAGGCATTGGGGGACACTGAAGCTTTCTTT CASSEALGDTEAFF
16 few TRBJ2-2 TRBV12-3/TRBV12-4 TRBD1 TGTGCCAGCAGTCCGAGGACAGGGGGGAGAACCGGGGAGCTGTTTTTT CASSPRTGGRTGELFF
13 - TRBJ2-1 TRBV2 TRBD2 TGTGCCAGCACTTCTAGCGGGGGGAATGAGCAGTTCTTC CASTSSGGNEQFF
15 few TRBJ2-1 TRBV5-6 TRBD2 TGTGCCAGCAGCCCCCTCGAGCGGGGGACCAATGAGCAGTTCTTC CASSPLERGTNEQFF